This TCR beta chain emerged from a study of post-analysis software for immune sequencing data. Across the whole study: In terms of disease course, relapsing-remitting, secondary progressive and progressive-relapsing multiple sclerosis were included.

Points on this clonotype: What it binds is not known.

Germline CDR1 reads DFQATT; CDR2 reads SNEGSKA (reference sequence). The CDR3 is 15 amino acids. V shed 5 bases, J shed 1 base, and the junction held 8 bases outside the gene matches. The study's findings and limits: Multiple sclerosis was associated with a significant reduction in normalized Chao1 diversity relative to controls. Patients had higher frequencies than controls of roughly five TRBV segments, including TRBV5-6, TRBV5-1 and TRBV20-1. The F measure placed samples prepared in the same batch into strongly shared clusters.

TCR beta libraries were prepared from cDNA with unique molecular identifiers. TCRdb analysed the PCR reads with MiXCR anew, one entry per CDR3 protein. This sample has 740,000 or so distinct CDR3 sequences, with around 53% found just once. The chain carries TRBV20-1 and TRBJ2-7; 10 nucleotides line up with TRBD1. This TCR was recovered from a girl aged 5-17 years with multiple sclerosis. Material: blood. The CDR3 is CSAPSDRGFSYEQYF. As DNA, the CDR3 is TGCAGTGCTCCCTCGGACAGGGGGTTTTCCTACGAGCAGTACTTC.